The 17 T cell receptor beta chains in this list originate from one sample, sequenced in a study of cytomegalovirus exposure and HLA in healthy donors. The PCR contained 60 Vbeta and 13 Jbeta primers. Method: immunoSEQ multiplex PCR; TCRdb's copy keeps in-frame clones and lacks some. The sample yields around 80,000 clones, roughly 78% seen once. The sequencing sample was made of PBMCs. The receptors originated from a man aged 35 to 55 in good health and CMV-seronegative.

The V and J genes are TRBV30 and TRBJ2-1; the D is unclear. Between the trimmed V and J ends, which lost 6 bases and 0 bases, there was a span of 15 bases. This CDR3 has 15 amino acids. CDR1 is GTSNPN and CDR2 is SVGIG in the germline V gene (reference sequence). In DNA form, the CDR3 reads TGTGCCTGCCTTAGCCGCGGAACCTCCTACAATGAGCAGTTCTTC. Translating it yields CACLSRGTSYNEQFF.

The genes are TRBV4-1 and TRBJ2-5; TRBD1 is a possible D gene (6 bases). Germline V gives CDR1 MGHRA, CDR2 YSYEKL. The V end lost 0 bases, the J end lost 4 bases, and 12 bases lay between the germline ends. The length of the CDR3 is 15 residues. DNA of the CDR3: TGCGCCAGCAGCCAAGAGCAGGGGTCGAGAGAGACCCAGTACTTC. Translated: CASSQEQGSRETQYF.

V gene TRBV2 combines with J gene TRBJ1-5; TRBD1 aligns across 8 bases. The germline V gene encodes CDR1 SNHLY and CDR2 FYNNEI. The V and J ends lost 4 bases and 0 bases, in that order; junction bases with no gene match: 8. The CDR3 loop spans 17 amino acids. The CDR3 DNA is TGTGCCAGCAGTGGGACAGGGAGTCCTACTAGCAATCAGCCCCAGCATTTT. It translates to CASSGTGSPTSNQPQHF.

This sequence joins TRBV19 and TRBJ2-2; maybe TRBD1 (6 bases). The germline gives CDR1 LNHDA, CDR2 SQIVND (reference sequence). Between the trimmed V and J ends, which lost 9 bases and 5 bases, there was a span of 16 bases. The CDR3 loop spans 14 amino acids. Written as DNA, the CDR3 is TGTGCCAGCCGCCCCACCAGGGGAACCGGGGAGCTGTTTTTT. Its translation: CASRPTRGTGELFF.

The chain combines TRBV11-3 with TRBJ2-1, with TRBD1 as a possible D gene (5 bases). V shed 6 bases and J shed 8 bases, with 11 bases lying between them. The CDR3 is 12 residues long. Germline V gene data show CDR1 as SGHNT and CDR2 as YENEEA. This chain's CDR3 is CASRGVADEQFF. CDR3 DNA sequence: TGTGCCAGCAGAGGGGTGGCGGATGAGCAGTTCTTC.

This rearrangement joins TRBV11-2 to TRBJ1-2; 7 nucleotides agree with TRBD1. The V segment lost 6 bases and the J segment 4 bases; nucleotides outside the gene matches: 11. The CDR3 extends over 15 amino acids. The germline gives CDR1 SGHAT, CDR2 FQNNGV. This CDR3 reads CASSSRNRGFYGYTF. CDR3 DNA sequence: TGTGCCAGCAGTAGTAGGAACAGGGGCTTCTATGGCTACACCTTC.

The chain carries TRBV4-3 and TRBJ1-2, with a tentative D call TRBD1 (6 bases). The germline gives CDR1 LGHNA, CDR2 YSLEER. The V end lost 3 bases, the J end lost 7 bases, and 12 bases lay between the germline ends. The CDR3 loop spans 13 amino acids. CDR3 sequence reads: CASSQVQGTGYTF. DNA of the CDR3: TGCGCCAGCAGCCAGGTACAGGGAACTGGCTACACCTTC.

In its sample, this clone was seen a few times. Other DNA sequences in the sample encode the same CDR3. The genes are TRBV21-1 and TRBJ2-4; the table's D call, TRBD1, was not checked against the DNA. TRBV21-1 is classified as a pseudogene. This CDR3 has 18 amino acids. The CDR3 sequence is CASSKDSRTALAKNIQYF. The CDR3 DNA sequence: TGTGCCAGCAGCAAAGATTCCAGGACAGCGTTGGCCAAAAACATTCAGTACTTC.

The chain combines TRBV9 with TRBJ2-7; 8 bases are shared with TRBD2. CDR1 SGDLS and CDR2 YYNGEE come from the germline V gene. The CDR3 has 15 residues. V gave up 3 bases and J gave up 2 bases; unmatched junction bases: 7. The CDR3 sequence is CASSAGLREAYEQYF. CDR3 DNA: TGTGCCAGCAGCGCCGGCTTGCGGGAGGCCTACGAGCAGTACTTC.

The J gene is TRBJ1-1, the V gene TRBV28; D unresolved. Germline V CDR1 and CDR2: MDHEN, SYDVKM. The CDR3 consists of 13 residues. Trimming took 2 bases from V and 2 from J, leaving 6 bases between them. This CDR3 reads CASSLGENTEAFF. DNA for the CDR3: TGTGCCAGCAGTTTAGGAGAAAACACTGAAGCTTTCTTT.

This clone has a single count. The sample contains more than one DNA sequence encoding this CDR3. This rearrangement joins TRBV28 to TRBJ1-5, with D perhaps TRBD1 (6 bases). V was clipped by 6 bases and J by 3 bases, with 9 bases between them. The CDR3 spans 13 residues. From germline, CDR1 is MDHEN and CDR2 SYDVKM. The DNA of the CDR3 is TGTGCCAGCAGCACAGGGTACAATCAGCCCCAGCATTTT. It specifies CASSTGYNQPQHF.

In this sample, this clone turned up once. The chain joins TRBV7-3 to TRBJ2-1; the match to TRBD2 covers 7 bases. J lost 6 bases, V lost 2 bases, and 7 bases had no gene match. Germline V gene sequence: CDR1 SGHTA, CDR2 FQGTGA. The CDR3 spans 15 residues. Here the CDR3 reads CASSLVVGLVNEQFF. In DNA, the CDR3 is TGTGCCAGCAGCTTAGTCGTCGGACTAGTCAATGAGCAGTTCTTC.

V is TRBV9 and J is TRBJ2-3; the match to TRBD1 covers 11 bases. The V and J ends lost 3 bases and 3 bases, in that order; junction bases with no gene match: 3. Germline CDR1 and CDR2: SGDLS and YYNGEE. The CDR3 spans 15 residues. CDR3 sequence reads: CASSAGQGVTDTQYF. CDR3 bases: TGTGCCAGCAGCGCGGGACAGGGGGTAACAGATACGCAGTATTTT.

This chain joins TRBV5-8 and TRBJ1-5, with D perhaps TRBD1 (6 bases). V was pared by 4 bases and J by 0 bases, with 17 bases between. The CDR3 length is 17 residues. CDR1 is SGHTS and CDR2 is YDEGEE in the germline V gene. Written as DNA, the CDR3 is TGTGCCAGCAGCCCCCTCGCAGGGGCAAATAGCAATCAGCCCCAGCATTTT. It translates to CASSPLAGANSNQPQHF.

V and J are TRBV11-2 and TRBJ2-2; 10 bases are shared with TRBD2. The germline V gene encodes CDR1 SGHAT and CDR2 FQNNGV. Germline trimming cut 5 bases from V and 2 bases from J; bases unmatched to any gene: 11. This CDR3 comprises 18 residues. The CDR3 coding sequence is TGTGCCAGCAGCCCAACTATCCGGACTAGCGGCAACACCGGGGAGCTGTTTTTT. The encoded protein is CASSPTIRTSGNTGELFF.

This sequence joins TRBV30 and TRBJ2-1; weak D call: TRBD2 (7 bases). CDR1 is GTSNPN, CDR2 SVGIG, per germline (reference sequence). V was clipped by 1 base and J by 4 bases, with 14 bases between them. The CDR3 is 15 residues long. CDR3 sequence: CAWSGSGRGYNEQFF. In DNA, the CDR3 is TGTGCCTGGAGTGGATCGGGGAGGGGGTACAATGAGCAGTTCTTC. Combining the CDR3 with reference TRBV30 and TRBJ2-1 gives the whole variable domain SQTIHQWPATLVQPVGSPLSLECTVEGTSNPNLYWYRQAAGRGLQLLFYSVGIGQISSEVPQNLSASRPQDRQFILSSKKLLLSDSGFYLCAWSGSGRGYNEQFFGPGTRLTVL.

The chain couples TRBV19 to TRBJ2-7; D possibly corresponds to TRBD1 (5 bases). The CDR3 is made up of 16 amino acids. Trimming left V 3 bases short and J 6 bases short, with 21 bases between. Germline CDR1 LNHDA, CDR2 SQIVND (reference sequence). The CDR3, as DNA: TGTGCCAGTAGTATGGCGCCGAGCAGGGTTTTTGGCGAGCAGTACTTC. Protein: CASSMAPSRVFGEQYF.